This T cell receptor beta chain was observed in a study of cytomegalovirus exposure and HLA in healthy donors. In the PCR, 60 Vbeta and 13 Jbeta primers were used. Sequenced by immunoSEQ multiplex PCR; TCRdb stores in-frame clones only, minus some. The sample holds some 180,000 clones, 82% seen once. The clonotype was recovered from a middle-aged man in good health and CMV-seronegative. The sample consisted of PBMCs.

The CDR3 nucleotides read TGTGCCAGCAGTGATCTTGGGGGCCTGTACGAGCAGTACTTC. It specifies CASSDLGGLYEQYF. This chain joins TRBV6-5 and TRBJ2-7, with D tentatively TRBD1 (6 bases). Deletions cut 5 bases from V and 4 bases from J, with 15 bases between. CDR3 length: 14 residues. Germline V gene lookup returns CDR1 MNHEY and CDR2 SVGAGI.